This T cell receptor (beta chain) was captured in a study of cytomegalovirus exposure and HLA in healthy donors. Comment on this clone: Its antigen is unknown.

Findings and caveats of the study: As a later analysis showed, a missense DCLRE1C variant was linked to trimming of TCR beta V- and J-genes. The authors later found HLA-associated TCR beta chains more clonally expanded than equally common others. In an earlier analysis, about 87% or about 30%: the productive usage of most TCR beta V segments.

The CDR3 runs 15 residues. The V and J ends lost 0 bases and 7 bases respectively, with 13 bases between them. The germline CDR1 and CDR2 sequences are MNHEY and SVGAGI. PCR used 60 Vbeta primers and 13 Jbeta primers. Per the study methods: Some 80 million unique TCR beta chains, 9 million to 14 million shared, were counted in a later analysis. Sequencing used immunoSEQ multiplex PCR; TCRdb keeps in-frame clones, though not all of them. From that table come the V and J calls and clone size; the DNA was used to work out D and trimming. The sample shows over 200,000 clones, more than 75% of them seen only once.

This chain joins TRBV6-5 and TRBJ2-1; D is undetermined. Material: PBMCs. This sequence originates from a human donor in good health. This CDR3 is CASSYSQSGRNEQFF. The CDR3 DNA follows: TGTGCCAGCAGTTACTCCCAGTCGGGTAGGAATGAGCAGTTCTTC.